This passage covers 28 T cell receptor beta chains from one sample sequenced in a study of blood T cells in healthy people across ages (dated by TCRdb to between 2014 and 2016). The library was generated by 5' RACE. The listed sequencing device is Illumina HiSeq 2500. The second PCR ran for about 6 to 12 cycles and used a J-beta primer mix along with a sample-barcoded 5' primer. TCRdb passed the public sequencing reads through fastp at Q25 and MiXCR, retaining productive beta sequences. Duplicate CDR3 protein sequences are folded into a single record with the most common DNA and genes. The sample table lists roughly 2 million distinct CDR3 sequences, 49% of them with a count of one. The ten largest clones capture over 2% of the sample. The sequenced sample consisted of blood. Receptor source: a woman in her 40s in good health.

This clonotype was seen only a few times. The chain links TRBV7-2 to TRBJ2-1, with D possibly being TRBD2 (6 bases). Trimming left V 6 bases short and J 0 bases short, with 15 bases between. CDR1 is SGHTA and CDR2 is FQGNSA in the germline V gene. The CDR3 has 16 residues. CDR3 DNA: TGTGCCAGCAGGGCCGTCACCGGGGGCTCCTACAATGAGCAGTTCTTC. This sequence encodes CASRAVTGGSYNEQFF.

This clonotype has more than one count but fewer than ten. The CDR3 bases are TGCGCCAGCAGCCCCTCTTTCCCGTCAGATACGCAGTATTTT. It translates to CASSPSFPSDTQYF. The chain has TRBV5-1 and TRBJ2-3; D is unresolved. Germline-derived CDR1 and CDR2 are SGHRS and YFSETQ. Trimming took 4 bases from V and 4 from J, leaving 13 bases between them. The CDR3 sequence is 14 residues long.

V and J are TRBV6-5 and TRBJ2-3; D gene unclear. The V and J ends lost 6 bases and 13 bases respectively, with 14 bases between them. Germline V gene data show CDR1 as MNHEY and CDR2 as SVGAGI. The CDR3 has 11 amino acids. This CDR3 is CASSSQPPEYF. DNA for the CDR3: TGTGCCAGCAGCTCTCAACCCCCAGAGTATTTT.

V is TRBV7-2 and J is TRBJ1-6; maybe TRBD1 (5 bases). V was cut by 7 bases and J by 7 bases, with 11 bases left in between. CDR1 and CDR2 from the germline V gene are SGHTA and FQGNSA. This CDR3 has 13 amino acids. This CDR3 is CASNFDRNSPLHF. The CDR3 coding sequence is TGTGCCAGCAACTTCGACAGAAATTCACCCCTCCACTTT. The variable domain in full, completed from reference TRBV7-2 and TRBJ1-6, reads GAGVSQSPSNKVTEKGKDVELRCDPISGHTALYWYRQSLGQGLEFLIYFQGNSAPDKSGLPSDRFSAERTGGSVSTLTIQRTQQEDSAVYLCASNFDRNSPLHFGNGTRLTVT.

This clonotype was found a few times. This sequence joins TRBV12-3 or TRBV12-4 and TRBJ1-1; no clear D. Trimming stripped 3 bases from V and 7 bases from J, with 15 bases between. CDR3 size: 14 residues. For the CDR3, the DNA is TGTGCCAGCAGTTTCCAGAGGGCGTCAGGTGAAGCTTTCTTT. This encodes CASSFQRASGEAFF.

The chain is built from TRBV2 and TRBJ2-7; perhaps D is TRBD1 or TRBD2 (5 bases each). With the DNA end fitting TRBJ2-5 better, the J assignment may be wrong. Per the germline V gene, CDR1 is SNHLY and CDR2 is FYNNEI. CDR3 length: 12 amino acids. The CDR3: CASRGDGETQYF. Here the CDR3 DNA reads TGTGCCAGCAGAGGGGACGGGGAGACCCAGTACTTC.

This chain links TRBV9 with TRBJ2-2; TRBD2 matches at 8 bases. J lost 4 bases, V lost 2 bases, and 4 bases had no gene match. The CDR3 is 15 residues long. Germline CDR1 SGDLS, CDR2 YYNGEE. The CDR3 DNA reads as TGTGCCAGCAGCGTTCTCGCGGGAGGCACCGGGGAGCTGTTTTTT. Amino acid sequence: CASSVLAGGTGELFF.

The rearrangement uses TRBV11-1 and TRBJ1-6, with D possibly being TRBD1 (5 bases). V was shortened by 0 bases and J by 2 bases, with 11 bases between the two germline ends. Germline lookup yields CDR1 SGHAT and CDR2 FQDESV (reference sequence). This CDR3 is 17 amino acids long. As DNA, the CDR3 is TGTGCCAGCAGCTTAGCGAGATGGGGCGCCTATAATTCACCCCTCCACTTT. Its translation is CASSLARWGAYNSPLHF.

V gene TRBV24-1 combines with J gene TRBJ2-1; D is undetermined. From germline, CDR1 is KGHDR and CDR2 SFDVKD. The CDR3 totals 17 residues. V lost 6 bases and J lost 0, with 17 bases in between. The chain's CDR3 is CATSNRQRTGSYNEQFF. CDR3 bases: TGTGCCACCAGTAACCGGCAAAGAACCGGCTCCTACAATGAGCAGTTCTTC.

This chain links TRBV29-1 with TRBJ1-4; 9 bases fit TRBD1. This CDR3 spans 15 amino acids. CDR1 and CDR2 (germline): SQVTM, ANQGSEA. Trimming took 4 bases from V and 6 from J; bases not matched to a gene: 9. In nucleotides, the CDR3 is TGCAGCGTTGGAGCCTCGGGGGACAGGGATGAAAAACTGTTTTTT. Translated, it gives CSVGASGDRDEKLFF.

The chain combines TRBV20-1 with TRBJ1-2, with D perhaps matching TRBD1 (6 bases). The CDR3 consists of 14 residues. The V gene lost 1 base and the J gene lost 6 bases, with 15 bases spanning the gap. The germline gives CDR1 DFQATT, CDR2 SNEGSKA (reference sequence). CDR3 region: CSARGENRVNGYTF. CDR3 in DNA: TGCAGTGCTAGAGGGGAGAACAGGGTAAATGGCTACACCTTC.

The genes are TRBV7-9 and TRBJ1-2; D may be TRBD1 (5 bases). In germline, CDR1 is SEHNR, CDR2 FQNEAQ (reference sequence). V was shortened by 6 bases and J by 4 bases, with 12 bases between the two germline ends. The CDR3 has 13 amino acids. The DNA for the CDR3 is TGTGCCAGCAGATCCCCGGGACTCTATGGCTACACCTTC. This gives the protein CASRSPGLYGYTF.

This clonotype was observed a handful of times. The junction departs from the called germline gene at one end, perhaps through a read error. The V gene is TRBV7-2, the J gene TRBJ1-1; 12 bases fit TRBD1. The CDR3 has 16 amino acids. Germline values: CDR1 SGHTA, CDR2 FQGNSA. The CDR3 region is CASSLAWDRGLTEAFF. The CDR3 bases are TGTGCCAGCAGTTTAGCTTGGGACAGGGGGCTCACTGAAGCTTTCTTT.

CDR3 sequence: CATSRDTGVEEKLFF. Here the CDR3 DNA reads TGTGCCACCAGCAGAGATACGGGGGTAGAAGAAAAACTGTTTTTT. This chain uses TRBV15 with TRBJ1-4; D may be TRBD1 (5 bases). Deletions cut 0 bases from V and 8 bases from J, with 13 bases between. Germline V gene lookup returns CDR1 LNHNV and CDR2 YYDKDF (reference sequence). The CDR3 sequence is 15 residues long.

There are a few counts of this clonotype. The chain links TRBV6-6 to TRBJ1-2; D ambiguous. Germline lookup yields CDR1 MNHNY and CDR2 SVGAGI (reference sequence). The CDR3 is 11 amino acids. V lost 8 bases and J 4 bases, leaving 8 bases between the germline ends. The CDR3, as DNA: TGTGCCAGCTCGGGCGCCTATGGCTACACCTTC. This sequence encodes CASSGAYGYTF.

The sample holds a few counts of this clonotype. The rearrangement joins TRBV12-3 or TRBV12-4 to TRBJ2-1, with D tentatively TRBD1 (6 bases). V was shortened by 3 bases and J by 10 bases, with 16 bases between the two germline ends. The CDR3 sequence is 14 residues long. For the CDR3, the DNA is TGTGCCAGCAGTTTTGACAGGAGTATGGGGGAGCAGTTCTTC. Its translation is CASSFDRSMGEQFF.

This sequence joins TRBV15 and TRBJ2-3; D is unclear. V was clipped by 6 bases and J by 2 bases, with 9 bases between them. CDR1 LNHNV and CDR2 YYDKDF come from the germline V gene (reference sequence). There are 13 residues in the CDR3. CDR3: CATRDPPTDTQYF. CDR3 nucleotides: TGTGCCACCAGAGACCCGCCCACAGATACGCAGTATTTT.

This chain links TRBV5-1 with TRBJ1-5; TRBD1 agrees at 8 bases. The CDR3 has 16 residues. The trim removed 0 bases at V and 1 base at J, leaving 3 bases unmatched. CDR1 is SGHRS, CDR2 YFSETQ, per germline. The CDR3 nucleotides read TGCGCCAGCAGCTTGGGCGACAGGGGCAGCAATCAGCCCCAGCATTTT. Translation gives CASSLGDRGSNQPQHF. Looking up the rest from reference TRBV5-1 and TRBJ1-5 gives the full variable domain: KAGVTQTPRYLIKTRGQQVTLSCSPISGHRSVSWYQQTPGQGLQFLFEYFSETQRNKGNFPGRFSGRQFSNSRSEMNVSTLELGDSALYLCASSLGDRGSNQPQHFGDGTRLSIL.

This chain connects TRBV12-5 to TRBJ2-1, with D maybe TRBD1 (6 bases). The DNA end is a closer match to TRBJ2-7, so the J assignment may be wrong. This CDR3 has 15 amino acids. Germline V lookup: CDR1 LGHNT, CDR2 FRNRAP. In DNA, the CDR3 is TGTGCTAGTGGGAGGGGGACGAGCTCCTACAATGAGCAGTACTTC. Its translation: CASGRGTSSYNEQYF.

The chain has TRBV7-6 and TRBJ2-1; 9 bases fit TRBD2. The length of the CDR3 is 18 residues. CDR1 is SGHVS and CDR2 is FNYEAQ in the germline V gene. Trimming cost V 2 bases and J 9 bases; bases outside gene matches: 17. The chain's CDR3 is CASSLIALEDSGGIEQFF. The CDR3 DNA reads TGTGCCAGCAGCTTAATTGCCCTGGAAGATAGCGGGGGTATTGAGCAGTTCTTC.

The chain recombines TRBV29-1 with TRBJ1-5; D call uncertain. Trimming removed 4 bases from V and 3 bases from J, with 19 bases in between. The CDR3 contains 16 residues. The germline V gene has CDR1 SQVTM and CDR2 ANQGSEA. The CDR3 spells CSVVKTLAFDNQPQHF. The CDR3 nucleotides are TGCAGCGTTGTAAAGACACTAGCGTTTGACAATCAGCCCCAGCATTTT.

This clonotype came up a few times. The rearrangement links TRBV4-1 to TRBJ2-7; 8 nucleotides align to TRBD2. The germline gives CDR1 MGHRA, CDR2 YSYEKL. The ends lost 0 bases at V and 0 bases at J; junction bases unmatched: 7. CDR3 length: 17 residues. CDR3 region: CASSQDSGVPPSYEQYF. The DNA of the CDR3 is TGCGCCAGCAGCCAAGATAGCGGGGTCCCCCCCTCCTACGAGCAGTACTTC.

The chain employs TRBV27 and TRBJ1-5; D is perhaps TRBD1 (6 bases). This CDR3 region has 13 residues. The V end lost 2 bases, the J end lost 15 bases, and 17 bases lay between the germline ends. Per germline, CDR1 MNHEY and CDR2 SMNVEV (reference sequence). The chain's CDR3 is CASSLVGKGVPHF. The DNA of the CDR3 is TGTGCCAGCAGTTTAGTGGGCAAGGGGGTTCCGCATTTT.

The table lists this clonotype with a few counts. For the CDR3, the DNA is TGTGCCAGCAGCCAAGACCCGGGACAGGGGAGAGGTAATGAGCAGTTCTTC. Amino acids: CASSQDPGQGRGNEQFF. The chain couples TRBV4-2 to TRBJ2-1; TRBD1 matches 10 bases. The CDR3 covers 17 residues. The ends lost 0 bases at V and 7 bases at J; junction bases unmatched: 9. Germline V lookup: CDR1 LGHNA, CDR2 YNFKEQ.

The chain links TRBV29-1 to TRBJ2-1, with D possibly being TRBD1 (5 bases). The ends were cut back, 7 bases at V and 4 bases at J, with 17 bases in the middle. This CDR3 is 14 amino acids long. CDR1 is SQVTM and CDR2 is ANQGSEA in the germline V gene. The CDR3 sequence is CSALKGQPYNEQFF. CDR3 in DNA: TGCAGCGCATTAAAGGGGCAACCTTACAATGAGCAGTTCTTC.

This chain uses TRBV6-5 with TRBJ2-7; D is perhaps TRBD2 (7 bases). Trimming removed 8 bases at V and 0 bases at J, with 17 bases between. The CDR3 runs to 15 residues. CDR1 and CDR2 from the germline V gene are MNHEY and SVGAGI. The CDR3 region is CASSKGGASSYEQYF. CDR3 bases: TGTGCCAGCTCCAAGGGGGGGGCTAGCTCCTACGAGCAGTACTTC.

This sequence joins TRBV9 and TRBJ2-6, with D unclear. Trimming stripped 3 bases from V and 0 bases from J, with 22 bases between. The CDR3 runs to 20 residues. Germline assignment: CDR1 SGDLS and CDR2 YYNGEE. The chain's CDR3 is CASSAPLKPDVDSGANVLTF. CDR3 in DNA: TGTGCCAGCAGCGCCCCATTGAAGCCAGATGTTGACTCTGGGGCCAACGTCCTGACTTTC.

V and J are TRBV6-5 and TRBJ2-3, with 7 bases that match TRBD2. CDR3 length: 15 residues. Germline CDR1 is MNHEY and CDR2 is SVGAGI. Trimming took 6 bases from V and 5 from J; bases not matched to a gene: 11. The CDR3 DNA is TGTGCCAGCAGCGTCACTAGCGACCGAGGAGATACGCAGTATTTT. It specifies CASSVTSDRGDTQYF.